This T cell receptor (beta chain) derives from a study of blood T cell repertoires in COVID-19. A single count supports this clone. Method: immunoSEQ multiplex PCR; TCRdb's copy keeps in-frame clones and lacks some. Of around 200,000 clones listed, about 85% are singletons. CDR1 and CDR2 (germline): MRHNA, SNTAGT. V was shortened by 3 bases and J by 2 bases, with 11 bases between the two germline ends. The CDR3 is 15 residues long. This clonotype was sampled from a woman under 40 who had recovered from COVID-19. V usage is TRBV6-4 and J usage is TRBJ1-3, with D uncertain. The specimen sequenced was PBMCs or T cells enriched from blood (not recorded which). The CDR3 loop reads CASSEDATPGNTIYF. For the CDR3, the DNA is TGTGCCAGCAGTGAGGATGCGACACCTGGAAACACCATATATTTT.